Following are 17 T cell receptor beta chains from one sample sequenced in a study of blood T cell repertoires in COVID-19. Only in-frame clones appear in the TCRdb table, and some are missing; sequencing was by immunoSEQ multiplex PCR. The sample records about 200,000 clones, over 70% being singletons. The sequencing input was peripheral blood. These receptor sequences come from a woman over 75 with acute or convalescent COVID-19.

V is TRBV19 and J is TRBJ2-2, with TRBD2 matching over 9 bases. In germline, CDR1 is LNHDA, CDR2 SQIVND (reference sequence). V lost 3 bases to trimming and J lost 5 bases; unmatched junction nucleotides: 16. The CDR3 consists of 19 residues. The CDR3 region is CASSIQRGGARGETGELFF. CDR3 nucleotide sequence: TGTGCCAGTAGTATCCAGCGCGGGGGGGCCCGAGGGGAGACCGGGGAGCTGTTTTTT.

The chain combines TRBV28 with TRBJ2-1, with TRBD2 identical over 12 bases. This CDR3 is 15 amino acids long. The V segment lost 5 bases and the J segment 6 bases; nucleotides outside the gene matches: 5. Per the germline V gene, CDR1 is MDHEN and CDR2 is SYDVKM. The CDR3 loop is CASSLRTSGVNEQFF. CDR3 DNA sequence: TGTGCCAGCAGTCTAAGGACTAGCGGGGTCAATGAGCAGTTCTTC.

This chain links TRBV6-5 with TRBJ2-7; 7 nucleotides match TRBD1. Looked up from germline, CDR1 is MNHEY and CDR2 is SVGAGI. J lost 0 bases, V lost 7 bases, and 3 bases had no gene match. The CDR3 runs to 13 residues. In nucleotides, the CDR3 is TGTGCCAGCAACCGACAGGGCTCCTACGAGCAGTACTTC. This codes for CASNRQGSYEQYF.

The table lists this clone with a count of one. The chain is built from TRBV7-9 and TRBJ1-5; TRBD1 might be the D (5 bases). CDR1 is SEHNR, CDR2 FQNEAQ, per germline (reference sequence). The V and J ends lost 4 bases and 0 bases respectively, with 10 bases between them. The CDR3 consists of 15 residues. The CDR3 DNA reads TGTGCCAGCAGCTCAGACAGTTCTAGCAATCAGCCCCAGCATTTT. Translating gives CASSSDSSSNQPQHF.

This clone was recorded only once. The genes are TRBV6-5 and TRBJ2-5, with D possibly matching TRBD1 (6 bases). CDR1 is MNHEY and CDR2 is SVGAGI in the germline V gene. The V end was cut by 8 bases, the J end by 1 base, with 14 bases between. This CDR3 spans 14 amino acids. CDR3 nucleotide sequence: TGTGCCAGCCGGAAGACAGGAGGCCAAGAGACCCAGTACTTC. Its translation is CASRKTGGQETQYF.

This chain joins TRBV19 and TRBJ1-1; 7 bases line up with TRBD1. V shed 7 bases, J shed 4 bases, and the junction held 12 bases outside the gene matches. The CDR3 contains 15 residues. Germline-derived CDR1 and CDR2 are LNHDA and SQIVND (reference sequence). The CDR3 loop is CASTTTGLRSTEAFF. In nucleotides, the CDR3 is TGTGCCAGTACGACGACAGGGTTGAGGTCCACTGAAGCTTTCTTT.

This clone has only a few counts. This chain connects TRBV11-2 to TRBJ1-6; D not certain. The CDR3 length is 15 residues. The V gene's germline CDR1 is SGHAT and CDR2 FQNNGV. Trimming took off 1 base at V and 6 bases at J, with 10 bases between the two ends. CDR3 in DNA: TGTGCCAGCAGCTTAGGCAGAGCGGGTAATTCACCCCTCCACTTT. Its protein is CASSLGRAGNSPLHF.

The chain couples TRBV2 to TRBJ1-2; D is unclear. The V gene's germline CDR1 is SNHLY and CDR2 FYNNEI. Trimming took 3 bases from V and 4 from J, leaving 12 bases between them. The CDR3 consists of 14 residues. Written as DNA, the CDR3 is TGTGCCAGCAGTGAGGGAGACATACTCTATGGCTACACCTTC. This gives the protein CASSEGDILYGYTF. Full variable domain (missing parts from reference TRBV2 and TRBJ1-2): EPEVTQTPSHQVTQMGQEVILRCVPISNHLYFYWYRQILGQKVEFLVSFYNNEISEKSEIFDDQFSVERPDGSNFTLKIRSTKLEDSAMYFCASSEGDILYGYTFGSGTRLTVV.

The J gene is TRBJ1-2, the V gene TRBV2; tentative D call: TRBD1 (5 bases). The CDR3 runs 15 residues. Germline lookup yields CDR1 SNHLY and CDR2 FYNNEI. Between the trimmed V and J ends, which lost 7 bases and 4 bases, there was a span of 19 bases. In nucleotides, the CDR3 is TGTGCCAGCAAACGGGGGGGTGGTATCCTCTATGGCTACACCTTC. Its translation is CASKRGGGILYGYTF.

The chain carries TRBV7-2 and TRBJ2-5; D remains unclear. CDR3 length equals 16 residues. V was trimmed by 5 bases and J by 1 base, leaving 17 bases between them. Germline-derived CDR1 and CDR2 are SGHTA and FQGNSA. In DNA form, the CDR3 reads TGTGCCAGCAGCCCTACAACAGCCACCTTCCAAGAGACCCAGTACTTC. Amino acid sequence: CASSPTTATFQETQYF.

The chain is built from TRBV5-1 and TRBJ2-5; 10 bases match TRBD1. Germline-derived CDR1 and CDR2 are SGHRS and YFSETQ. Unmatched junction bases numbered 6, after V lost 0 bases and J lost 4 bases. The CDR3 consists of 16 residues. The DNA of the CDR3 is TGCGCCAGCAGCTTGGGCGGACAGGGGGTGGGAGAGACCCAGTACTTC. Its translation: CASSLGGQGVGETQYF. The full variable domain, its missing parts supplied by reference TRBV5-1 and TRBJ2-5, is KAGVTQTPRYLIKTRGQQVTLSCSPISGHRSVSWYQQTPGQGLQFLFEYFSETQRNKGNFPGRFSGRQFSNSRSEMNVSTLELGDSALYLCASSLGGQGVGETQYFGPGTRLLVL.

This clone was counted between two and nine times. The chain joins TRBV28 to TRBJ2-7; 10 bases are a match to TRBD2. The CDR3 runs to 15 residues. Losses at the gene ends were 3 bases for V and 3 bases for J; bases not matched to a gene: 5. Germline V lookup: CDR1 MDHEN, CDR2 SYDVKM. The CDR3 DNA reads TGTGCCAGCAGTTTGCCGGCTAGCGGGGGCTACGAGCAGTACTTC. It is translated as CASSLPASGGYEQYF.

This sequence joins TRBV25-1 and TRBJ1-2; possibly TRBD1 for D (5 bases). The CDR3 covers 15 residues. Trimming left V 6 bases short and J 0 bases short, with 14 bases between. CDR1 and CDR2 (germline): MGHDK, SYGVNS. The CDR3, as DNA: TGTGCCAGCAGCCCAAGGACACCCGCTAACTATGGCTACACCTTC. It specifies CASSPRTPANYGYTF.

V gene TRBV19 combines with J gene TRBJ1-2, with 9 nucleotides matching TRBD1. The ends lost 4 bases at V and 4 bases at J; junction bases unmatched: 7. The CDR3 has 15 residues. Germline CDR1 reads LNHDA; CDR2 reads SQIVND (reference sequence). The CDR3 loop is CASSNRGQGFYGYTF. The CDR3 DNA reads as TGTGCCAGTAGTAATCGGGGACAGGGTTTCTATGGCTACACCTTC.

V and J are TRBV2 and TRBJ2-2; 8 bases agree with TRBD1. The CDR3 contains 15 residues. Germline V gene lookup returns CDR1 SNHLY and CDR2 FYNNEI. Trimming took 4 bases from V and 1 from J; bases not matched to a gene: 2. CDR3 DNA sequence: TGTGCCAGCAGTGTAGGGACAGGGAACACCGGGGAGCTGTTTTTT. This translates into CASSVGTGNTGELFF.

This clone is a singleton in its sample. The V gene is TRBV6-1, the J gene TRBJ1-5, with D hard to call. Trimming stripped 3 bases from V and 2 bases from J, with 5 bases between. The CDR3 consists of 13 residues. Germline CDR1 is MNHNS and CDR2 is SASEGT. The CDR3 loop reads CASSDSGNQPQHF. CDR3 coding DNA: TGTGCCAGCAGTGATAGCGGCAATCAGCCCCAGCATTTT.

The chain couples TRBV25-1 to TRBJ2-5, with 8 nucleotides matching TRBD2. Germline lookup yields CDR1 MGHDK and CDR2 SYGVNS. Germline trimming cut 5 bases from V and 2 bases from J; bases unmatched to any gene: 7. The CDR3 totals 15 residues. CDR3 sequence: CASSLTAGGQETQYF. The CDR3 DNA reads TGTGCCAGCAGTTTGACCGCGGGGGGTCAAGAGACCCAGTACTTC.